A selection of T cell receptor beta chains follows, all from one sample in a study of blood T cells in healthy people across ages. TCRdb passed the 5' RACE reads through MiXCR, listing each CDR3 protein once. The table records 650,000 to 1,000,000 distinct CDR3 sequences, roughly 34% of them present only once. Input material: blood. The receptors here all came from a man younger than 35 in good health. Each CDR3 is given with its conserved first and last residue. The D gene is left open where the match is weak. Some rows have no size entry. The others give once, few or many, or a class for an expanded clone.

>NA|TRBJ2-7|TRBV6-2/TRBV6-3|NA
CASSYEHSSYEQYF
TGTGCCAGCAGTTACGAACATAGCTCCTACGAGCAGTACTTC
>NA|TRBJ2-7|TRBV20-1|TRBD2
CSARDVRTSFYEQYF
TGCAGTGCTAGAGATGTTCGGACTAGTTTCTACGAGCAGTACTTC
>few|TRBJ2-7|TRBV6-2/TRBV6-3|NA
CASSPNSGPIYEQYF
TGTGCCAGCAGCCCAAACTCGGGACCGATCTACGAGCAGTACTTC
>NA|TRBJ2-7|TRBV10-3|NA
CAISEGARSSEQYF
TGTGCCATCAGTGAAGGAGCGCGCTCCTCCGAGCAGTACTTC
>few|TRBJ1-6|TRBV27|TRBD1
CASSSTRPRQGFDNSPLHF
TGTGCCAGCAGTTCGACCCGTCCGCGACAGGGGTTCGATAATTCACCCCTCCACTTT
>NA|TRBJ2-6|TRBV7-8|NA
CASSLGFRGAPVGANVLTF
TGTGCCAGCAGCTTAGGGTTCAGGGGGGCGCCTGTTGGGGCCAACGTCCTGACTTTC
>few|TRBJ2-3|TRBV4-3|TRBD2
CASSQDPTSKGLAGLDTQYF
TGCGCCAGCAGCCAAGATCCAACGAGTAAGGGACTAGCGGGGTTGGATACGCAGTATTTT
>NA|TRBJ2-1|TRBV3-1|TRBD2
CASSQDPSGGIYEQFF
TGTGCCAGCAGCCAAGATCCTAGCGGGGGGATCTACGAGCAGTTCTTC
>NA|TRBJ1-3|TRBV13|NA
CASSPGEEGNTIYF
TGTGCCAGCAGCCCGGGGGAGGAAGGGAACACCATATATTTT
>many|TRBJ2-5|TRBV7-2|TRBD1
CASSLRTGSGETQYF
TGTGCCAGCAGCTTAAGGACAGGGAGTGGAGAGACCCAGTACTTC
>few|TRBJ2-1|TRBV11-2|NA
CASSTGTSYNEQFF
TGTGCCAGCAGCACCGGGACAAGCTACAATGAGCAGTTCTTC
>NA|TRBJ2-7|TRBV20-1|NA
CSAQGQGGYEQYF
TGCAGTGCCCAGGGGCAGGGAGGCTACGAGCAGTACTTC
>NA|TRBJ2-7|TRBV16|NA
CASSLTLEKGGYEQYF
TGTGCCAGCAGCCTCACATTGGAAAAGGGTGGCTACGAGCAGTACTTC
>few|TRBJ1-5|TRBV4-2|TRBD1
CASSRDRDRNQPQHF
TGTGCCAGCAGCCGAGACCGGGACAGAAATCAGCCCCAGCATTTT
>few|TRBJ1-5|TRBV20-1|NA
CSARDHDRSNQPQHF
TGCAGTGCTAGAGATCATGACCGTAGCAATCAGCCCCAGCATTTT
>NA|TRBJ1-1|TRBV7-9|NA
CASSREGDSFF
TGTGCCAGCAGCCGTGAGGGGGATTCTTTCTTT
>few|TRBJ2-5|TRBV11-1|NA
CASSLARGISKETQYF
TGTGCCAGCAGCTTAGCTCGCGGGATATCAAAAGAGACCCAGTACTTC
>few|TRBJ1-5|TRBV12-3/TRBV12-4|NA
CASSPVNQPQHF
TGTGCCAGCAGTCCGGTCAATCAGCCCCAGCATTTT
>few|TRBJ2-3|TRBV12-3/TRBV12-4|NA
CASSLFGGAGDTQYF
TGTGCCAGCAGTTTGTTCGGCGGGGCGGGAGATACGCAGTATTTT
>NA|TRBJ2-5|TRBV6-1|NA
CVSSPLVIRTAQETQYF
TGTGTCAGCAGTCCGCTCGTAATTAGAACAGCACAAGAGACCCAGTACTTC
>NA|TRBJ1-6|TRBV12-3/TRBV12-4|NA
CASSLGGSNSPLHF
TGTGCCAGCAGTTTGGGGGGGAGCAATTCACCCCTCCACTTT
>many|TRBJ1-4|TRBV4-3|TRBD1
CASSGLGTGAQEKLFF
TGCGCCAGCAGCGGATTAGGGACAGGGGCCCAAGAAAAACTGTTTTTT
>once|TRBJ2-5|TRBV4-2|TRBD2
CASSQDLVGGARNEQYF
TGTGCCAGCAGCCAAGATCTCGTCGGGGGGGCCCGTAATGAGCAGTACTTC
>NA|TRBJ2-7|TRBV4-3|TRBD1
CASSQVPRDRGVSEQYF
TGCGCCAGCAGCCAAGTCCCCCGGGACAGGGGAGTCAGCGAGCAGTACTTC
>once|TRBJ2-5|TRBV2|TRBD1
CGSSDDRGEETQYF
TGTGGCAGCAGTGATGACAGGGGTGAAGAGACCCAGTACTTC
>NA|TRBJ2-7|TRBV12-5|NA
CASGLPGREQYF
TGTGCTAGTGGTTTGCCCGGACGCGAGCAGTACTTC
>many|TRBJ2-7|TRBV10-3|TRBD1
CAISDAGQAPGEQYF
TGTGCCATCAGCGATGCCGGACAGGCTCCGGGGGAGCAGTACTTC
>NA|TRBJ1-1|TRBV12-3/TRBV12-4|NA
CASSPRGYMNTEAFF
TGTGCCAGCAGTCCCCGAGGGTACATGAACACTGAAGCTTTCTTT
>NA|TRBJ2-2|TRBV12-3/TRBV12-4|NA
CASSVEDNTGELFF
TGTGCCAGCAGTGTCGAGGACAACACCGGGGAGCTGTTTTTT
>NA|TRBJ1-6|TRBV27|NA
CASSLSAVSYNSPLHF
TGTGCCAGCAGTTTATCGGCAGTCTCCTATAATTCACCCCTCCACTTT
>NA|TRBJ1-5|TRBV6-5|NA
CASSYSSVGNQPQHF
TGTGCCAGCAGTTACTCTTCCGTCGGCAATCAGCCCCAGCATTTT
>many|TRBJ2-7|TRBV19|TRBD1
CATEQGISSYNEQYF
TGTGCCACCGAACAGGGGATTAGCTCCTACAATGAGCAGTACTTC
>NA|TRBJ2-5|TRBV15|NA
CATSRVQGEETQYF
TGTGCCACCAGCAGAGTACAGGGCGAAGAGACCCAGTACTTC
>NA|TRBJ1-2|TRBV29-1|NA
CSVVFSGTDYGYTF
TGCAGCGTTGTGTTCTCGGGAACGGACTATGGCTACACCTTC
>NA|TRBJ1-1|TRBV7-9|NA
CTSSPEGRLEAFF
TGTACCAGCAGCCCCGAGGGCAGACTTGAAGCTTTCTTT
>NA|TRBJ2-3|TRBV4-1|TRBD2
CAGSQGTSEHTQYF
TGCGCCGGCAGCCAGGGGACTAGCGAACATACGCAGTATTTT
>NA|TRBJ1-1|TRBV13|NA
CASSLGPMGSNREAFF
TGTGCCAGCAGCTTAGGCCCGATGGGGTCCAATCGTGAAGCTTTCTTT